The TCR beta chain under discussion was sequenced for a study of T cell changes during pregnancy in multiple sclerosis. Libraries were prepared by immunoSEQ multiplex PCR; TCRdb keeps only in-frame clonotypes and omits some of them. The sample yields about 55,000 clones, 90% seen once. V was clipped by 2 bases and J by 2 bases; unmatched bases: 4. This CDR3 spans 15 amino acids. Germline CDR1 is SGHTS and CDR2 is YDEGEE. The specimen was CD4+ T cells from peripheral blood mononuclear cells, collected in the first trimester of pregnancy. The clonotype originates from a female donor with multiple sclerosis, enrolled in a pregnancy study. The rearrangement links TRBV5-8 to TRBJ1-2; 9 bases align to TRBD1. In DNA form, the CDR3 reads TGTGCCAGCAGCTTTGTTGGACAGGGGAACTATGGCTACACCTTC. This sequence encodes CASSFVGQGNYGYTF.